This passage covers 11 T cell receptor beta chains from one sample sequenced in a study of blood T cell repertoires in COVID-19. This table comes from immunoSEQ multiplex PCR, and its TCRdb copy is limited to in-frame clones, with some not included. The repertoire consists of a few hundred thousand clones, with roughly nine tenths occurring once and the leading ten covering approximately 3.7%. Sequencing was carried out using peripheral blood. Every receptor here comes from a man aged 55 to 70 who had recovered from COVID-19.

CDR3: CASSVLRTGTGLYEQYF. The CDR3 nucleotides are TGTGCCAGCAGCGTATTAAGGACCGGGACAGGATTATACGAGCAGTACTTC. The chain carries TRBV9 and TRBJ2-7; 8 positions match TRBD1. In germline, CDR1 is SGDLS, CDR2 YYNGEE. The CDR3 spans 17 residues. The junction had 13 bases not matched to a gene; V was cut back by 1 base and J by 4 bases.

This chain connects TRBV6-5 to TRBJ1-6; 10 bases map to TRBD1. The CDR3 totals 14 residues. Unmatched junction bases numbered 2, after V lost 6 bases and J lost 6 bases. From germline, CDR1 is MNHEY and CDR2 SVGAGI. The CDR3 protein is CASRRDRGNSPLHF. The CDR3, as DNA: TGTGCCAGCAGGCGGGACAGGGGTAATTCACCCCTCCACTTT.

The J gene is TRBJ1-5, the V gene TRBV5-6; D is possibly TRBD1 (5 bases). This CDR3 has 14 residues. V lost 4 bases and J 3 bases, leaving 11 bases between the germline ends. The germline V gene has CDR1 SGHDT and CDR2 YYEEEE. DNA of the CDR3: TGTGCCAGCAGCCCAGGGTTCTTCAATCAGCCCCAGCATTTT. Amino acid sequence: CASSPGFFNQPQHF.

As to this clone: Other DNA sequences in the sample encode the same CDR3. This rearrangement joins TRBV20-1 to TRBJ2-7; D possibly corresponds to TRBD1 (5 bases). There are 11 residues in the CDR3. Germline-derived CDR1 and CDR2 are DFQATT and SNEGSKA (reference sequence). Trimming removed 5 bases at V and 3 bases at J, with 8 bases between. Here the CDR3 reads CSAPTGYEQYF. In nucleotides, the CDR3 is TGCAGTGCTCCTACAGGCTACGAGCAGTACTTC.

The rearrangement links TRBV11-2 to TRBJ1-1, with D possibly being TRBD1 (5 bases). Germline V gene lookup returns CDR1 SGHAT and CDR2 FQNNGV. The CDR3 runs to 15 residues. The germline V and J ends were trimmed by 7 bases and 0 bases, with 15 bases remaining between them. DNA of the CDR3: TGTGCCAGCACCCCGTCAGGGCACTTGAACACTGAAGCTTTCTTT. Its protein is CASTPSGHLNTEAFF.

DNA for the CDR3: TGCGCCAGCAGCTTGGACAGGGAGCCCTTCTCCTATAATTCACCCCTCCACTTT. Its translation is CASSLDREPFSYNSPLHF. The V gene is TRBV5-1, the J gene TRBJ1-6, with D possibly being TRBD1 (6 bases). The CDR3 totals 18 residues. The V and J ends lost 0 bases and 0 bases respectively, with 13 bases between them. Germline CDR1 is SGHRS and CDR2 is YFSETQ.

The gene calls are TRBV3-1 (or the pseudogene TRBV3-2) and TRBJ2-3; D might be TRBD2 (5 bases). Germline CDR1 reads LGHDT; CDR2 reads YNNKEL (reference sequence). The CDR3 is 16 residues long. V was trimmed by 0 bases and J by 3 bases, leaving 13 bases between them. Written as DNA, the CDR3 is TGTGCCAGCAGCCAAGATCGGGGTAGGAGTACAGATACGCAGTATTTT. This encodes CASSQDRGRSTDTQYF.

The CDR3 loop reads CASSHPLVGGARDEQYF. DNA of the CDR3: TGCGCCAGCAGCCACCCCTTGGTGGGGGGGGCTCGGGACGAGCAGTACTTC. The chain has TRBV4-1 and TRBJ2-7, with D tentatively TRBD2 (7 bases). V was trimmed by 3 bases and J by 5 bases, leaving 23 bases between them. Germline V gene sequence: CDR1 MGHRA, CDR2 YSYEKL. The CDR3 is made up of 17 amino acids.

The gene calls are TRBV7-9 and TRBJ2-3; 9 nucleotides match TRBD1. The ends lost 4 bases at V and 13 bases at J; junction bases unmatched: 18. This CDR3 has 16 amino acids. Germline V gene sequence: CDR1 SEHNR, CDR2 FQNEAQ (reference sequence). CDR3 loop: CASSSSNRGTGRVEYF. The CDR3 bases are TGTGCCAGCAGCTCATCAAACCGGGGGACAGGGAGGGTTGAGTATTTT. The full variable domain, its missing parts supplied by reference TRBV7-9 and TRBJ2-3, is DTGVSQNPRHKITKRGQNVTFRCDPISEHNRLYWYRQTLGQGPEFLTYFQNEAQLEKSRLLSDRFSAERPKGSFSTLEIQRTEQGDSAMYLCASSSSNRGTGRVEYFGPGTRLTVL.

V is TRBV18 and J is TRBJ1-6; D is possibly TRBD1 (6 bases). The CDR3 loop spans 16 amino acids. V lost 2 bases and J lost 7, with 15 bases in between. Germline CDR1 reads KGHSH; CDR2 reads LQKENI. The CDR3 loop is CASSPKQGLDNSPLHF. The CDR3 coding sequence is TGTGCCAGCTCACCAAAACAGGGATTGGACAATTCACCCCTCCACTTT.

This sequence joins TRBV12-2 and TRBJ1-1; TRBD1 is taken as the D call from the table, unchecked against the DNA. TRBV12-2 is classified as a pseudogene. The CDR3 consists of 17 residues. CDR3: CASRKKGQTTLGTEAFF. The CDR3 DNA reads TGTGCAAGTCGCAAAAAGGGGCAGACGACACTCGGCACTGAAGCTTTCTTT.